One sample yielded the 28 T cell receptor beta chains listed below, sequenced in a study of blood T cell repertoires in COVID-19. Generated by immunoSEQ multiplex PCR, the TCRdb table keeps only in-frame clones and is missing some. The table records around 150,000 clones, 85% of them present only once. Source material: peripheral blood. The receptors stem from a human donor with acute or convalescent COVID-19. The donor label of this sample is uncertain.

The chain is built from TRBV18 and TRBJ2-1, with 13 bases that match TRBD2. The CDR3 consists of 18 residues. J was trimmed by 5 bases and V by 2 bases; bases with no gene match: 9. Per the germline V gene, CDR1 is KGHSH and CDR2 is LQKENI. The DNA for the CDR3 is TGTGCCAGCTCACCAAGGACTAGCGGGGGTAAGGCGCACAATGAGCAGTTCTTC. As protein: CASSPRTSGGKAHNEQFF.

This chain links TRBV4-2 with TRBJ2-3; maybe TRBD2 (5 bases). CDR3 length equals 15 residues. Trimming took 5 bases from V and 0 from J, leaving 12 bases between them. Germline-derived CDR1 and CDR2 are LGHNA and YNFKEQ. DNA of the CDR3: TGTGCCAGCAGCGCTACTAGACCTAGCACAGATACGCAGTATTTT. This translates into CASSATRPSTDTQYF.

This rearrangement joins TRBV11-2 to TRBJ1-2, with 9 bases fitting TRBD1. Trimming at V came to 5 bases and at J to 13 bases, leaving 14 bases not matched to a gene. Germline CDR1 reads SGHAT; CDR2 reads FQNNGV. The CDR3 extends over 14 amino acids. The CDR3 sequence is CASSAVRQGVKGTF. CDR3 bases: TGTGCCAGCAGCGCAGTCAGACAGGGGGTAAAAGGCACCTTC.

The rearrangement joins TRBV28 to TRBJ1-2; 9 bases are a match to TRBD1. With 7 bases clipped from V and 4 bases from J, the junction kept 16 bases outside the gene matches. This CDR3 has 17 amino acids. Germline V gives CDR1 MDHEN, CDR2 SYDVKM. In DNA, the CDR3 is TGTGCCAGCAACACCATCGATGGGACAGGGAGTTCCTATGGCTACACCTTC. Encoded protein: CASNTIDGTGSSYGYTF.

This chain joins TRBV9 and TRBJ1-1; D gene uncertain. CDR1 and CDR2 from the germline V gene are SGDLS and YYNGEE. The CDR3 length is 13 residues. With 0 bases removed from V and 1 base from J, the gap between germline ends came to 4 bases. CDR3 sequence (DNA): TGTGCCAGCAGCGTAGTTAAGAACACTGAAGCTTTCTTT. It is translated as CASSVVKNTEAFF.

In DNA, the CDR3 is TGCGCCAGCAGCCAAGACGGCAGGGTGGCCACTGAAGCTTTCTTT. Translated: CASSQDGRVATEAFF. This chain links TRBV4-3 with TRBJ1-1; perhaps TRBD1 as D (5 bases). Trimming stripped 0 bases from V and 4 bases from J, with 12 bases between. The germline gives CDR1 LGHNA, CDR2 YSLEER. CDR3 length equals 15 residues.

The chain is built from TRBV11-3 and TRBJ2-7; the match to TRBD1 covers 9 bases. After removal of 5 bases from V and 7 bases from J, the junction contained 9 bases not matched to a gene. This CDR3 comprises 14 residues. CDR1 is SGHNT, CDR2 YENEEA, per germline. The CDR3 DNA is TGTGCCAGCAGCCCTCCGGGACAGGGAGCGGAGCAGTACTTC. Amino acids: CASSPPGQGAEQYF.

This clone showed up just once. The chain carries TRBV5-4 and TRBJ2-7; TRBD2 is a possible D gene (7 bases). The germline CDR1 and CDR2 sequences are SGHNT and YYREEE (reference sequence). Trimming removed 5 bases from V and 0 bases from J, with 15 bases in between. The CDR3 is 15 residues long. In DNA, the CDR3 is TGTGCCAGCAGTTTAGGGGGGGGGAGCTCCTACGAGCAGTACTTC. Translated, it gives CASSLGGGSSYEQYF.

The chain recombines TRBV19 with TRBJ1-5, with a tentative D call TRBD1 (6 bases). V lost 6 bases and J lost 5, with 14 bases in between. The V gene's germline CDR1 is LNHDA and CDR2 SQIVND (reference sequence). The CDR3 is made up of 14 amino acids. CDR3 nucleotide sequence: TGTGCCAGTAGCACCACCGGGGGGCATCAGCCCCAGCATTTT. Its translation is CASSTTGGHQPQHF.

The chain combines TRBV11-2 with TRBJ2-7; 11 bases are shared with TRBD2. This CDR3 region has 15 residues. Looked up from germline, CDR1 is SGHAT and CDR2 is FQNNGV. The junction had 7 bases not matched to a gene; V was cut back by 2 bases and J by 7 bases. The CDR3 spells CASSLSGTSGGEQYF. The CDR3 DNA reads TGTGCCAGCAGCTTATCTGGGACTAGCGGCGGGGAGCAGTACTTC.

The rearrangement joins TRBV5-1 to TRBJ2-2; 9 nucleotides align to TRBD1. Germline CDR1 reads SGHRS; CDR2 reads YFSETQ. The CDR3 has 15 amino acids. V was pared by 6 bases and J by 3 bases, with 6 bases of the junction left unmatched. CDR3 DNA sequence: TGCGCCAGCACCCGGACAGGGGCATACACCGGGGAGCTGTTTTTT. This encodes CASTRTGAYTGELFF.

The chain carries TRBV6-2 or TRBV6-3 and TRBJ1-2; 9 bases agree with TRBD1. Germline V gives CDR1 MNHEY, CDR2 SVGEGT. V shed 6 bases and J 4 bases; nucleotides not matched to a gene: 15. This CDR3 has 17 amino acids. The DNA for the CDR3 is TGTGCCAGCAGCAAGATTAGAAGGACAGGGGCTTTCTATGGCTACACCTTC. This translates into CASSKIRRTGAFYGYTF.

The chain carries TRBV5-8 and TRBJ1-2; D call uncertain. Germline CDR1 SGHTS, CDR2 YDEGEE. The ends were cut back, 4 bases at V and 5 bases at J, with 9 bases in the middle. The CDR3 loop spans 12 amino acids. CDR3 sequence (DNA): TGTGCCAGCAGCGAGACAATATATGGCTACACCTTC. It specifies CASSETIYGYTF.

The chain carries TRBV29-1 and TRBJ1-2; D is possibly TRBD1 (6 bases). CDR1 is SQVTM, CDR2 ANQGSEA, per germline. V was trimmed by 1 base and J by 6 bases, leaving 12 bases between them. This CDR3 is 13 amino acids long. This CDR3 is CSVEAGVEHGYTF. The CDR3 coding sequence is TGCAGCGTTGAAGCAGGGGTAGAACATGGCTACACCTTC.

The J gene is TRBJ1-2, the V gene TRBV13, with unresolved D. Germline assignment: CDR1 PRHDT and CDR2 FYEKMQ (reference sequence). V lost 3 bases and J 7 bases, leaving 12 bases between the germline ends. The CDR3 consists of 13 residues. The CDR3 DNA reads as TGTGCCAGCAGCTTGGCCGCGGGGAGTGGCTACACCTTC. Translating gives CASSLAAGSGYTF.

This chain joins TRBV28 and TRBJ1-3; D is uncertain. This CDR3 contains 14 residues. Per the germline V gene, CDR1 is MDHEN and CDR2 is SYDVKM. Between the trimmed V and J ends, which lost 3 bases and 0 bases, there was a span of 6 bases. CDR3 protein: CASSFGDSGNTIYF. DNA of the CDR3: TGTGCCAGCAGTTTCGGTGACTCTGGAAACACCATATATTTT.

This clone was counted once. The J gene is TRBJ2-3, the V gene TRBV3-1 (or the pseudogene TRBV3-2); 13 bases are shared with TRBD2. V was pared by 2 bases and J by 1 base, with 3 bases of the junction left unmatched. The germline gives CDR1 LGHDT, CDR2 YNNKEL (reference sequence). CDR3 length equals 17 residues. CDR3 in amino acids: CASSQKGLAGGTDTQYF. The CDR3 nucleotides read TGTGCCAGCAGCCAAAAAGGACTAGCGGGGGGCACAGATACGCAGTATTTT.

V gene TRBV10-1 combines with J gene TRBJ2-5; 9 nucleotides agree with TRBD2. Germline CDR1 is WNHNN and CDR2 is SYGVQD (reference sequence). This CDR3 spans 16 amino acids. Trimming took 0 bases from V and 1 from J; bases not matched to a gene: 3. DNA for the CDR3: TGCGCCAGCAGTGAGTCTAGCGGGGGTTCCCAAGAGACCCAGTACTTC. This codes for CASSESSGGSQETQYF.

The gene calls are TRBV24-1 and TRBJ2-3; 7 bases are shared with TRBD2. V lost 4 bases and J lost 2; bases outside the gene matches: 5. The germline V gene encodes CDR1 KGHDR and CDR2 SFDVKD. This CDR3 is 15 amino acids long. The CDR3 DNA reads as TGTGCCACCAGTGACCCTAGCGGACCCACAGATACGCAGTATTTT. It codes for CATSDPSGPTDTQYF.

The chain couples TRBV24-1 to TRBJ2-5; 8 nucleotides align to TRBD1. The V and J ends lost 9 bases and 4 bases, in that order; junction bases with no gene match: 12. The CDR3 covers 15 residues. Germline V gene sequence: CDR1 KGHDR, CDR2 SFDVKD. CDR3 sequence: CATGPQGAGSETQYF. The CDR3 region has the DNA TGTGCCACCGGTCCCCAGGGGGCTGGATCAGAGACCCAGTACTTC.

This rearrangement joins TRBV6-5 to TRBJ2-1, with 8 positions matching TRBD1. The CDR3 has 14 amino acids. Germline trimming cut 5 bases from V and 4 bases from J; bases unmatched to any gene: 4. Germline CDR1 is MNHEY and CDR2 is SVGAGI. In nucleotides, the CDR3 is TGTGCCAGCAGTCAACAGGGGGGATACAATGAGCAGTTCTTC. The encoded protein is CASSQQGGYNEQFF.

The V call is TRBV19, the J call TRBJ2-2; a possible D gene is TRBD1 (6 bases). Germline V gene lookup returns CDR1 LNHDA and CDR2 SQIVND (reference sequence). Trimming cost V 5 bases and J 6 bases, with 13 bases left between them. CDR3 size: 14 residues. CDR3 in DNA: TGTGCCAGTAGTGCCCACAGGGATGCCGGGGAGCTGTTTTTT. It is translated as CASSAHRDAGELFF.

The chain couples TRBV9 to TRBJ2-1, with TRBD1 as a possible D gene (6 bases). This CDR3 contains 14 residues. Germline V CDR1 and CDR2: SGDLS, YYNGEE. V dropped 4 bases and J dropped 7 bases, with 15 bases sitting between them. The CDR3 coding sequence is TGTGCCAGCAGCCCAGGGGCAGGGACGAATGAGCAGTTCTTC. This gives the protein CASSPGAGTNEQFF.

The V gene is TRBV6-6, the J gene TRBJ2-7; 9 nucleotides align to TRBD1. The length of the CDR3 is 13 residues. V was clipped by 11 bases and J by 0 bases; unmatched bases: 5. CDR1 is MNHNY, CDR2 SVGAGI, per germline (reference sequence). CDR3 DNA sequence: TGTGCCGGACGACAGGGGGGCTCCTACGAGCAGTACTTC. Its protein product is CAGRQGGSYEQYF.

This chain links TRBV5-1 with TRBJ2-1, with TRBD1 matching 7 bases. The CDR3 is made up of 15 amino acids. The germline V gene encodes CDR1 SGHRS and CDR2 YFSETQ. J gave up 1 base and V 2 bases, and 3 bases lay outside the gene matches. CDR3 sequence reads: CASSLEGASYNEQFF. The DNA for the CDR3 is TGCGCCAGCAGCTTAGAGGGGGCGTCCTACAATGAGCAGTTCTTC.

The rearrangement joins TRBV9 to TRBJ2-1, with D possibly being TRBD1 (5 bases). Trimming pared 0 bases from V and 9 bases from J, leaving 13 bases between. The CDR3 spans 14 residues. CDR1 and CDR2 from the germline V gene are SGDLS and YYNGEE. CDR3 sequence reads: CASSVAAGIGEQFF. The CDR3 DNA reads TGTGCCAGCAGCGTAGCAGCAGGGATTGGTGAGCAGTTCTTC.

In its sample, this clone was seen once. The chain carries TRBV15 and TRBJ2-4, with 9 nucleotides matching TRBD1. The germline V gene has CDR1 LNHNV and CDR2 YYDKDF (reference sequence). The CDR3 spans 16 residues. The V gene end was trimmed by 5 bases and the J gene end by 3 bases; junction bases not matched to a gene: 8. The CDR3 sequence is CATSGGGQGGKNIQYF. CDR3 DNA sequence: TGTGCCACCAGCGGCGGGGGACAGGGAGGCAAAAACATTCAGTACTTC.

The genes are TRBV24-1 and TRBJ2-3; TRBD1 matches at 12 bases. The CDR3 runs to 17 residues. Germline loops: CDR1 KGHDR, CDR2 SFDVKD. The V and J ends lost 4 bases and 8 bases, in that order; junction bases with no gene match: 12. The CDR3 bases are TGTGCCACCAGTGAGGGGGGGACAGGGGGCCTCGCGGGTACGCAGTATTTT. Residues: CATSEGGTGGLAGTQYF.